This T cell receptor beta chain appears in the sequencing data of a study of blood T cell repertoires in COVID-19. Original analysis: Reference gene primer amplification in the assay estimated nucleated cell counts. Clones were read by immunoSEQ multiplex PCR, and TCRdb kept only the in-frame ones, dropping some. That table gives V, J and clone size, and the DNA gave D and trimming. The data contain over 200,000 clones, 92% of them seen just once; the ten biggest clones take up 0.95% to 1.5%. This CDR3 contains 15 residues. The V gene's germline CDR1 is SGHRS and CDR2 YFSETQ. Trimming cost V 0 bases and J 8 bases; bases outside gene matches: 8.

This chain connects TRBV5-1 to TRBJ2-1; 7 nucleotides match TRBD2. The sequencing input was peripheral blood. This TCR was sampled from a man aged 25-45 years with acute or convalescent COVID-19. CDR3 bases: TGCGCCAGCAGCTTGGGGGCGGGAGCTGTGGATGAGCAGTTCTTC. It codes for CASSLGAGAVDEQFF. Based on the CDR3 plus reference TRBV5-1 and TRBJ2-1, the full variable domain is KAGVTQTPRYLIKTRGQQVTLSCSPISGHRSVSWYQQTPGQGLQFLFEYFSETQRNKGNFPGRFSGRQFSNSRSEMNVSTLELGDSALYLCASSLGAGAVDEQFFGPGTRLTVL.